This T cell receptor beta chain comes out of a study of blood T cell repertoires in COVID-19. Study-wide context: From T cells, B-cell-depleted T cells, or PBMCs came the material, which was cDNA or gDNA.

In the original workflow: Estimates of nucleated cell counts were drawn from the amplification of reference gene primers. Profiled with immunoSEQ multiplex PCR; TCRdb holds only in-frame clones, not every one. D and trimming were read from the DNA, whereas the V and J calls and clone size are those reported in that table. The table includes 300,000 to 400,000 clones, about nine tenths detected once. Participants had their cohort set by participant-reported clinical history. The sequenced sample consisted of PBMCs or T cells enriched from blood (not recorded which). The clonotype was recovered from a man in his sixties who had recovered from COVID-19.

As DNA, the CDR3 is TGTGCCAGCAGCCTAGACAGGGACGAGCAGTACTTC. It translates to CASSLDRDEQYF. The chain carries TRBV6-5 and TRBJ2-7; 7 bases line up with TRBD1. The CDR3 extends over 12 amino acids. Germline V gene lookup returns CDR1 MNHEY and CDR2 SVGAGI. V lost 6 bases to trimming and J lost 5 bases; unmatched junction nucleotides: 4.